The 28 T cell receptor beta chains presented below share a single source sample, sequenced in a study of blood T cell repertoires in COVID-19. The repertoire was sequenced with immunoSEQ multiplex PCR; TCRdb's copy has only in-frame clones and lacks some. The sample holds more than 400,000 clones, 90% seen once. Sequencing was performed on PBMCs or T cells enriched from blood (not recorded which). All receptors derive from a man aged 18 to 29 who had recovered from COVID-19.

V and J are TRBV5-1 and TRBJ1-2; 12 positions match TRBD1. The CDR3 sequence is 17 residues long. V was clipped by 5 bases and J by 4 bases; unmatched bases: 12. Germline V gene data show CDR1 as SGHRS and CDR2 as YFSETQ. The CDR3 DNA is TGCGCCAGCAGGGCCGGGACAGGGGGCCAAACCCCCTATGGCTACACCTTC. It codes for CASRAGTGGQTPYGYTF.

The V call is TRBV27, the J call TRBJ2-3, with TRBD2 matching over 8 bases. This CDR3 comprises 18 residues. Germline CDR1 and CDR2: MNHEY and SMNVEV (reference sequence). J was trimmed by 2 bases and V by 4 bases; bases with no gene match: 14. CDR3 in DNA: TGTGCCAGCAGTTCAAGCCTTTCGGGCGGGAGGACCACAGATACGCAGTATTTT. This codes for CASSSSLSGGRTTDTQYF.

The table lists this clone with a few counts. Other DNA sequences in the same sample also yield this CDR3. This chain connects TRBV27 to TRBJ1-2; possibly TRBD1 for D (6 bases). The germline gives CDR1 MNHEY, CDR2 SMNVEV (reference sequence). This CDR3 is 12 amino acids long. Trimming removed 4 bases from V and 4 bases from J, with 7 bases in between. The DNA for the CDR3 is TGTGCCAGCAGTTCGGACAGCTATGGCTACACCTTC. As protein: CASSSDSYGYTF.

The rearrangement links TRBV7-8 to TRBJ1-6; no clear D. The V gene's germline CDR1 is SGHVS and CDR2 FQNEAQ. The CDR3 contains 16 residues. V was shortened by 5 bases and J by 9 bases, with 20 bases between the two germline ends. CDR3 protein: CASSPRKASSGSPLHF. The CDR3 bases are TGTGCCAGCAGCCCCAGGAAGGCTTCGTCAGGTTCACCCCTCCACTTT.

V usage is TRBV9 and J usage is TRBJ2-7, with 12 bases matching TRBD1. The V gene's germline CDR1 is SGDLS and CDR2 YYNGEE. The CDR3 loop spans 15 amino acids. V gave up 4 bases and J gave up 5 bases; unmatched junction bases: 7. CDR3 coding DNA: TGTGCCAGCAGCCCCTCCGGGACAGGGGGCCACGAGCAGTACTTC. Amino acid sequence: CASSPSGTGGHEQYF.

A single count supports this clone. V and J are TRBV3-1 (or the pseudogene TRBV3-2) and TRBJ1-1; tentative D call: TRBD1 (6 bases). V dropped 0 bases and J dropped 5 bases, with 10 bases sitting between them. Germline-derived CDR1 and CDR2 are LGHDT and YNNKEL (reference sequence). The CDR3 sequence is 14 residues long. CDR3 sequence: CASSQDNRETEAFF. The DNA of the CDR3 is TGTGCCAGCAGCCAAGATAACAGGGAAACTGAAGCTTTCTTT.

CDR3 bases: TGCGCCAGCAACTGGGACAGGGATTACTACGAGCAGTACTTC. This codes for CASNWDRDYYEQYF. V and J are TRBV10-1 and TRBJ2-7; 9 bases are shared with TRBD1. CDR1 WNHNN and CDR2 SYGVQD come from the germline V gene (reference sequence). This CDR3 has 14 residues. The trim removed 7 bases at V and 3 bases at J, leaving 7 bases unmatched.

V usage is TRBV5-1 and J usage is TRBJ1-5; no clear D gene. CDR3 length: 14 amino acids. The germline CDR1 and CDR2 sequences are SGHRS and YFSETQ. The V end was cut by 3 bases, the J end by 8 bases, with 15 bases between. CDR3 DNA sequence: TGCGCCAGCAGCTCGGGGAATCCGTGGGAGCCCCAGCATTTT. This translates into CASSSGNPWEPQHF. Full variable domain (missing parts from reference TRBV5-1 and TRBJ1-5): KAGVTQTPRYLIKTRGQQVTLSCSPISGHRSVSWYQQTPGQGLQFLFEYFSETQRNKGNFPGRFSGRQFSNSRSEMNVSTLELGDSALYLCASSSGNPWEPQHFGDGTRLSIL.

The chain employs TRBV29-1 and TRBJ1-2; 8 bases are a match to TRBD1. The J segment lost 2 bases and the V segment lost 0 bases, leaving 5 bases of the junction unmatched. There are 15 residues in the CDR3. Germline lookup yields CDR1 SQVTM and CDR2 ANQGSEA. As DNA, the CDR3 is TGCAGCGTTGAAGATCTTCAGGGGGCCAACTATGGCTACACCTTC. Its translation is CSVEDLQGANYGYTF.

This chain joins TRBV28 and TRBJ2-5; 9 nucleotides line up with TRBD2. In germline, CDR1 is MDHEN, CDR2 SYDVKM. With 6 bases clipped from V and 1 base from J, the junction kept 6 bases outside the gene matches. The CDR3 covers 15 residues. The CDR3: CASRRASGIQETQYF. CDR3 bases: TGTGCCAGCAGGCGGGCTAGCGGGATCCAAGAGACCCAGTACTTC.

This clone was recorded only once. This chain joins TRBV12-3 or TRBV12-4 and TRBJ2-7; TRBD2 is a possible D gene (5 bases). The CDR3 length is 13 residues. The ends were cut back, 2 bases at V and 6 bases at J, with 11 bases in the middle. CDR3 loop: CASSLTGNGEQYF. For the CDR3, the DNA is TGTGCCAGCAGTTTAACGGGGAACGGCGAGCAGTACTTC.

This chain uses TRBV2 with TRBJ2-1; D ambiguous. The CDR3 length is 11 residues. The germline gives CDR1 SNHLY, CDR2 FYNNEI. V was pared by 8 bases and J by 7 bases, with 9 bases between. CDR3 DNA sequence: TGTGCCAGCCGAATAGTAAATGAGCAGTTCTTC. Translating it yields CASRIVNEQFF.

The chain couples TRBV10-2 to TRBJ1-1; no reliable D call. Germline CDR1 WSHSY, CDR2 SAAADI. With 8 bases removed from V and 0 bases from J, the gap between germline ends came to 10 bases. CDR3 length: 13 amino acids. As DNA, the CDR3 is TGCGCCAGCGCGCCGTTGCTGAACACTGAAGCTTTCTTT. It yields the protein CASAPLLNTEAFF.

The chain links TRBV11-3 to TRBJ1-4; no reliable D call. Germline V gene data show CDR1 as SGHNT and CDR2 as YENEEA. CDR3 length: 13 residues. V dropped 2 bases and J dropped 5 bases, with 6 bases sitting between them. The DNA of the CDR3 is TGTGCCAGCAGCTTAAACCAGAATGAAAAACTGTTTTTT. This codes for CASSLNQNEKLFF.

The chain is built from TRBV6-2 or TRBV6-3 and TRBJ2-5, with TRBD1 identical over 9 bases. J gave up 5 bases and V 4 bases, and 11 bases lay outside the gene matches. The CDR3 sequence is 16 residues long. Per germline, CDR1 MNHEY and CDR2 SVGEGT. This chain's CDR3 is CASSSGTGRYRETQYF. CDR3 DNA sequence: TGTGCCAGCAGTTCCGGGACAGGGCGGTATCGGGAGACCCAGTACTTC.

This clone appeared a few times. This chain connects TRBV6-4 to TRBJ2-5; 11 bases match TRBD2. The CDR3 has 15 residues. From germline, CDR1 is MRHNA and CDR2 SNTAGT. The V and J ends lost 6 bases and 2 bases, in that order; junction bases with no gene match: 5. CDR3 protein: CASSRIAGGQETQYF. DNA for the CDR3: TGTGCCAGCAGCCGAATAGCGGGAGGGCAAGAGACCCAGTACTTC.

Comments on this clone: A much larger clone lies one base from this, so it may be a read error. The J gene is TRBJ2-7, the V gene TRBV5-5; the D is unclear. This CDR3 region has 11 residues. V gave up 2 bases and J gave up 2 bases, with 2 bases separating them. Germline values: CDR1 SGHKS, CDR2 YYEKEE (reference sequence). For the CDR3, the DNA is TGTGCCAGCAGCTTCGCCTACGAGCAGTACTTC. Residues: CASSFAYEQYF.

The CDR3 reads CASSLDREPTDTQYF. DNA for the CDR3: TGTGCCAGCAGCTTGGACAGGGAGCCCACAGATACGCAGTATTTT. V usage is TRBV2 and J usage is TRBJ2-3, with 8 bases lining up with TRBD1. CDR1 and CDR2 (germline): SNHLY, FYNNEI. J lost 2 bases, V lost 6 bases, and 7 bases had no gene match. The CDR3 has 15 amino acids. The full variable domain, in which reference TRBV2 and TRBJ2-3 provide the parts outside the CDR3, is EPEVTQTPSHQVTQMGQEVILRCVPISNHLYFYWYRQILGQKVEFLVSFYNNEISEKSEIFDDQFSVERPDGSNFTLKIRSTKLEDSAMYFCASSLDREPTDTQYFGPGTRLTVL.

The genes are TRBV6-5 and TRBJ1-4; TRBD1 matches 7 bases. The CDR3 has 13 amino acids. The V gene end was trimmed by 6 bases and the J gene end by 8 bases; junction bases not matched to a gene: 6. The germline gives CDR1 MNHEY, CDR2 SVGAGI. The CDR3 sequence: CASSRGTAEKLFF. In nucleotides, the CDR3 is TGTGCCAGCAGCCGCGGGACAGCGGAAAAACTGTTTTTT.

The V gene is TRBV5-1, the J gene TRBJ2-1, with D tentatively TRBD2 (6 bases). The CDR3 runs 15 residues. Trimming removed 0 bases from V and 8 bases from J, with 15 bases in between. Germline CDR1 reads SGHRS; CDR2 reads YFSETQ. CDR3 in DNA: TGCGCCAGCAGCTTGGTTACTAGCCGCGGGGATGAGCAGTTCTTC. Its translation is CASSLVTSRGDEQFF. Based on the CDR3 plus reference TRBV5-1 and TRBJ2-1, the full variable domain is KAGVTQTPRYLIKTRGQQVTLSCSPISGHRSVSWYQQTPGQGLQFLFEYFSETQRNKGNFPGRFSGRQFSNSRSEMNVSTLELGDSALYLCASSLVTSRGDEQFFGPGTRLTVL.

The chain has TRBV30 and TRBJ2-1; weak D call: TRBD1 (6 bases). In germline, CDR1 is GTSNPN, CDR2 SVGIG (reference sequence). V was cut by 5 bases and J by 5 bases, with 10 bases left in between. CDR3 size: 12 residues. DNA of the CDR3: TGTGCCTGGGGTACAGGGAACAATGAGCAGTTCTTC. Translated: CAWGTGNNEQFF.

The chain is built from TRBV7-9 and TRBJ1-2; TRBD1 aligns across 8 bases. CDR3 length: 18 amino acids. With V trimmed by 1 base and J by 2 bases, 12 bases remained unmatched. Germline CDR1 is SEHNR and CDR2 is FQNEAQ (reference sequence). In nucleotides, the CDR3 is TGTGCCAGCAGCTTAGGTCTTATCGGCAGGGGGCTAAACTATGGCTACACCTTC. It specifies CASSLGLIGRGLNYGYTF.

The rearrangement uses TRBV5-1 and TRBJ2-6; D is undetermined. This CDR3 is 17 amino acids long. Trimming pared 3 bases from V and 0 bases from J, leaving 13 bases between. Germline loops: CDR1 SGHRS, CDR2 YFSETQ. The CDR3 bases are TGCGCCAGCAGCTACCAGCGCGTAATCTCTGGGGCCAACGTCCTGACTTTC. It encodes CASSYQRVISGANVLTF.

The CDR3 protein is CASTQTGRGDGYTF. The CDR3 DNA reads as TGTGCCAGCACCCAGACAGGACGGGGTGATGGCTACACCTTC. This chain uses TRBV5-5 with TRBJ1-2; possibly TRBD1 for D (6 bases). This CDR3 is 14 amino acids long. V was clipped by 6 bases and J by 6 bases, with 18 bases between them. From germline, CDR1 is SGHKS and CDR2 YYEKEE (reference sequence).

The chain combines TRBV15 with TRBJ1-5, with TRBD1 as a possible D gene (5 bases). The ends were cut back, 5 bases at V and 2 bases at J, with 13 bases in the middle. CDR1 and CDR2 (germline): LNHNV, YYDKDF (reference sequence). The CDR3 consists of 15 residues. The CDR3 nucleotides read TGTGCCACCAGCGGGAAGGTACAGGGCAATCAGCCCCAGCATTTT. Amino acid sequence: CATSGKVQGNQPQHF. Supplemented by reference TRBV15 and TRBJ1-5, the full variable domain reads DAMVIQNPRYQVTQFGKPVTLSCSQTLNHNVMYWYQQKSSQAPKLLFHYYDKDFNNEADTPDNFQSRRPNTSFCFLDIRSPGLGDTAMYLCATSGKVQGNQPQHFGDGTRLSIL.

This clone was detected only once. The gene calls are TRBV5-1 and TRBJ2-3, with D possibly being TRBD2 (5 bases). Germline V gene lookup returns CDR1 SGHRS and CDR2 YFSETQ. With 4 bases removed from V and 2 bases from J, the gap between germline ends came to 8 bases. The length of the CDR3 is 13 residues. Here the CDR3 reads CASSPSSTDTQYF. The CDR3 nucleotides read TGCGCCAGCAGCCCTAGCTCCACAGATACGCAGTATTTT.

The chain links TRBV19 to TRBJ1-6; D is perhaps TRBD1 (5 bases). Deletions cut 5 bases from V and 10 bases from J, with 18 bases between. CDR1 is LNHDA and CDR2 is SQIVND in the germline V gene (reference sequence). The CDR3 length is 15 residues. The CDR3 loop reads CASSVEVGPGSPLHF. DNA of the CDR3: TGTGCCAGTAGTGTGGAAGTAGGCCCAGGGTCACCCCTCCACTTT. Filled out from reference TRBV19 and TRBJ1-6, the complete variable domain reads DGGITQSPKYLFRKEGQNVTLSCEQNLNHDAMYWYRQDPGQGLRLIYYSQIVNDFQKGDIAEGYSVSREKKESFPLTVTSAQKNPTAFYLCASSVEVGPGSPLHFGNGTRLTVT.

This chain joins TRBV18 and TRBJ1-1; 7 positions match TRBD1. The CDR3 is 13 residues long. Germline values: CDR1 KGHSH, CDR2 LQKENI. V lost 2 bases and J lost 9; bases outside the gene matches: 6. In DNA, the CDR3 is TGTGCCAGCTCACCAGACAGGGTTGAGAAAGCTTTCTTT. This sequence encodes CASSPDRVEKAFF.